This note documents a single T cell receptor beta chain sequence. This sample is part of a study of blood T cell repertoires in COVID-19. Across the whole study: Sites across the United States, Italy and Spain contributed samples from acute and convalescent COVID-19. From T cells, B-cell-depleted T cells, or PBMCs came the material, which was cDNA or gDNA.

In terms of age and location, participants ranged from roughly 18 to 100 years and lived in 24 US areas. Assignments of participants to cohorts depended upon their own reported clinical history. The repertoire was sequenced with immunoSEQ multiplex PCR; TCRdb's copy has only in-frame clones and lacks some. This table has about 270,000 clones, roughly nine tenths appearing once. The receptor was isolated from a woman under 30 who had recovered from COVID-19. The sequencing input was PBMCs or T cells enriched from blood (not recorded which).

CDR3 bases: TGTGCCAGCAGCCAAGAATCAGGGCCTGGAAACACCATATATTTT. This sequence encodes CASSQESGPGNTIYF. The chain links TRBV3-1 (or the pseudogene TRBV3-2) to TRBJ1-3; D might be TRBD1 (5 bases). Trimming shortened V by 0 bases and J by 2 bases, and 8 bases separated the two germline ends. Germline V CDR1 and CDR2: LGHDT, YNNKEL (reference sequence). The CDR3 has 15 residues.